This T cell receptor beta chain was profiled in a study of response to subunit inactivated influenza vaccine (dated 2018 in TCRdb). About the investigation overall: Deep quantitative T cell receptor repertoire profiling was used in the study to track responses to a trivalent subunit inactivated influenza vaccine. Study-wide conclusions, independent of this receptor: The authors suggested that each seasonal influenza vaccination may recruit only a limited number of new T cells.

Only a few counts were recorded for this clonotype. Its recognized antigen is unknown. Within one base of it there is no much larger clone, and no base qualities were kept. The V end gives up 7 bases and the J end 6 bases, leaving 8 bases in the junction not matched to a gene. The germline V gene gives CDR1 as WSHSY and CDR2 as SAAADI. The CDR3 contains 14 residues, cysteine and phenylalanine counted. The kept DNA is CDR3 alone, 42 bases in frame from the first base. Receptor libraries were prepared by RT-PCR. Instrument used: Illumina HiSeq 2500. TCRdb passed the public sequencing reads through fastp at Q25 and MiXCR, retaining productive beta sequences. Duplicate CDR3 protein sequences are folded into a single record with the most common DNA and genes. Across this sample there are approximately 170,000 distinct CDR3 sequences, with roughly 14% seen only once. The biggest ten clones account for approximately 27% of the sample.

In this chain, TRBV10-2 is recombined with TRBJ1-3, with 8 central nucleotides matching TRBD1. Here the sequenced sample was CD8+ T cells sorted from PBMCs, taken around 5 days after vaccination. The sequence came from a man in his fifties who received an inactivated influenza vaccine. Donor details come from another sample of the same person, matched by shared clones. CDR3 protein: CASTSTGVANTIYF. In nucleotides, the sequence is TGCGCCAGCACCTCGACAGGGGTTGCAAACACCATATATTTT.